This entry lists 14 T cell receptor beta chains sequenced from one sample in a study of blood T cell repertoires in COVID-19. Method: immunoSEQ multiplex PCR; TCRdb's copy keeps in-frame clones and lacks some. This sample has over 85,000 clones; around 86% occur once, and the top ten carry around 5%. Sequencing was performed on peripheral blood. These receptors all stem from a woman older than 75 with acute or convalescent COVID-19.

The J gene is TRBJ2-7, the V gene TRBV21-1; the table assigns TRBD1, which was not confirmed against the DNA. TRBV21-1 is a listed pseudogene. The CDR3 is 13 amino acids. The CDR3, as DNA: TGTGCCAGCAGACGGGACAAATCCTACGAGCAGTACTTC. Protein sequence: CASRRDKSYEQYF.

The gene calls are TRBV6-1 and TRBJ2-7; the D gene is possibly TRBD1 (6 bases). V shed 1 base and J shed 7 bases, with 8 bases lying between them. The CDR3 consists of 12 residues. Germline CDR1 is MNHNS and CDR2 is SASEGT. CDR3 sequence reads: CASSEGGREQYF. CDR3 nucleotides: TGTGCCAGCAGTGAAGGGGGGCGGGAGCAGTACTTC.

The chain has TRBV15 and TRBJ2-2; 8 bases align to TRBD1. V lost 3 bases and J lost 7; bases outside the gene matches: 4. The CDR3 covers 14 residues. Germline values: CDR1 LNHNV, CDR2 YYDKDF (reference sequence). For the CDR3, the DNA is TGTGCCACCAGCAGGACAGGGGTTAACGGGGAGCTGTTTTTT. It translates to CATSRTGVNGELFF.

The genes are TRBV14 and TRBJ1-2, with 9 nucleotides matching TRBD1. Germline V CDR1 and CDR2: SGHDN, FVKESK. The CDR3 is 15 amino acids. The trim removed 4 bases at V and 2 bases at J, leaving 5 bases unmatched. CDR3 sequence reads: CASSPLGTGNYGYTF. CDR3 coding DNA: TGTGCCAGCAGCCCCCTGGGGACAGGGAACTATGGCTACACCTTC.

The chain has TRBV7-2 and TRBJ2-3, with TRBD2 identical over 7 bases. Trimming removed 5 bases from V and 2 bases from J; junction bases left unmatched: 16. The CDR3 has 18 amino acids. Germline assignment: CDR1 SGHTA and CDR2 FQGNSA. The CDR3, as DNA: TGTGCCAGCAGCCCACGCCAACAGCGGGACCAAATCACAGATACGCAGTATTTT. Translating it yields CASSPRQQRDQITDTQYF. The entire variable domain, with the rest obtained from reference TRBV7-2 and TRBJ2-3, is as follows: GAGVSQSPSNKVTEKGKDVELRCDPISGHTALYWYRQSLGQGLEFLIYFQGNSAPDKSGLPSDRFSAERTGGSVSTLTIQRTQQEDSAVYLCASSPRQQRDQITDTQYFGPGTRLTVL.

The chain combines TRBV9 with TRBJ2-7; 7 nucleotides line up with TRBD1. The CDR3 contains 15 residues. V lost 3 bases, J lost 2 bases, and 8 bases stayed unmatched. From germline, CDR1 is SGDLS and CDR2 YYNGEE. In nucleotides, the CDR3 is TGTGCCAGCAGCGCGAGACCGGGACAGACCTACGAGCAGTACTTC. It encodes CASSARPGQTYEQYF.

This chain links TRBV2 with TRBJ2-7; 7 bases line up with TRBD2. The germline V gene has CDR1 SNHLY and CDR2 FYNNEI. Trimming took 7 bases from V and 6 from J; bases not matched to a gene: 12. CDR3 size: 14 residues. The CDR3 DNA follows: TGTGCCAGCACCAACCGGGGCAGGGAGGGCGAGCAGTACTTC. Its translation: CASTNRGREGEQYF.

The gene calls are TRBV7-3 and TRBJ2-7; tentatively, D is TRBD1 (6 bases). V lost 5 bases and J lost 3, with 11 bases in between. Germline CDR1 and CDR2: SGHTA and FQGTGA. The CDR3 has 13 amino acids. The DNA of the CDR3 is TGTGCCAGCAGCGCCTCGACAGGCTACGAGCAGTACTTC. Translated, it gives CASSASTGYEQYF.

The chain carries TRBV10-3 and TRBJ1-5, with 9 bases that match TRBD1. The CDR3 covers 14 residues. The V gene end was trimmed by 6 bases and the J gene end by 5 bases; junction bases not matched to a gene: 5. CDR1 and CDR2 from the germline V gene are ENHRY and SYGVKD. CDR3 region: CAISNRGLDQPQHF. In DNA form, the CDR3 reads TGTGCCATCAGCAACAGGGGGCTTGATCAGCCCCAGCATTTT.

This sequence joins TRBV7-2 and TRBJ2-2; TRBD2 matches at 9 bases. Germline loops: CDR1 SGHTA, CDR2 FQGNSA. Trimming at V came to 3 bases and at J to 1 base, leaving 3 bases not matched to a gene. This CDR3 has 16 residues. DNA of the CDR3: TGTGCCAGCAGCTTGTTAGCGGGGGAGAACACCGGGGAGCTGTTTTTT. This sequence encodes CASSLLAGENTGELFF.

This clone was seen a few times. The gene calls are TRBV29-1 and TRBJ2-7; D remains ambiguous. The CDR3 sequence is 11 residues long. Germline values: CDR1 SQVTM, CDR2 ANQGSEA. With 7 bases removed from V and 3 bases from J, the gap between germline ends came to 10 bases. Written as DNA, the CDR3 is TGCAGCGACCAAACTGACTACGAGCAGTACTTC. Translation: CSDQTDYEQYF.

The CDR3 is CASSDPGGALSRRTQYF. The CDR3 DNA is TGTGCCAGCAGCGATCCCGGGGGGGCCTTATCCAGGAGGACCCAGTACTTC. The V call is TRBV5-8, the J call TRBJ2-5; TRBD2 agrees at 8 bases. The CDR3 consists of 17 residues. V lost 4 bases and J lost 7; bases outside the gene matches: 18. The germline gives CDR1 SGHTS, CDR2 YDEGEE.

The gene calls are TRBV30 and TRBJ1-1; D call uncertain. In germline, CDR1 is GTSNPN, CDR2 SVGIG (reference sequence). The germline V and J ends were trimmed by 2 bases and 8 bases, with 9 bases remaining between them. The CDR3 loop spans 11 amino acids. The CDR3 bases are TGTGCCTGGAGTAACAATAACGAAGCTTTCTTT. Translated: CAWSNNNEAFF.

The J gene is TRBJ2-3, the V gene TRBV30; TRBD2 matches at 10 bases. Germline V gene sequence: CDR1 GTSNPN, CDR2 SVGIG (reference sequence). The CDR3 spans 16 residues. V lost 1 base to trimming and J lost 5 bases; unmatched junction nucleotides: 9. The CDR3 DNA reads TGTGCCTGGAGTGGATTCACTAGCGGGGTCAGAGATACGCAGTATTTT. As protein: CAWSGFTSGVRDTQYF. Full variable domain (outside the CDR3, taken from reference TRBV30 and TRBJ2-3): SQTIHQWPATLVQPVGSPLSLECTVEGTSNPNLYWYRQAAGRGLQLLFYSVGIGQISSEVPQNLSASRPQDRQFILSSKKLLLSDSGFYLCAWSGFTSGVRDTQYFGPGTRLTVL.